The 9 T cell receptor beta chains below come from one sample, sequenced in a study of vaccination and CD4 T cells after COVID-19. Their antigen targets remain unknown. With the Oncomine TCR Beta short-read assay, DNA from cultured CD4+ T cells was sequenced. From the PCR reads, TCRdb called clonotypes with MiXCR, one entry per CDR3 protein. There are 7,000 to 10,000 distinct CDR3 sequences in the sample; 30% to 35% occur only once, and about 40% lies in the top ten. The sample's treatment: roughly ten-day PBMC culture with coronavirus spike peptide pools or control peptides (ViraFEST assay). These CD4+ T cells came from an unexposed donor, sampled before the COVID-19 pandemic (2011-2018). Sequencing input: CD4+ T cells from blood, cultured in vitro. The receptor source for this set is a human donor in good health.

The V call is TRBV15, the J call TRBJ2-3, with 9 bases that match TRBD1. With 9 bases clipped from V and 3 bases from J, the junction kept 7 bases outside the gene matches. This CDR3 has 14 residues. Germline CDR1 and CDR2: LNHNV and YYDKDF (reference sequence). Here the CDR3 reads CATGDRERTDTQYF. As DNA, the CDR3 is TGTGCCACTGGGGACAGGGAGAGAACAGATACGCAGTATTTT. Based on the CDR3 plus reference TRBV15 and TRBJ2-3, the full variable domain is DAMVIQNPRYQVTQFGKPVTLSCSQTLNHNVMYWYQQKSSQAPKLLFHYYDKDFNNEADTPDNFQSRRPNTSFCFLDIRSPGLGDTAMYLCATGDRERTDTQYFGPGTRLTVL.

The V call is TRBV6-1, the J call TRBJ1-3; D is uncertain. The CDR3 length is 15 residues. V lost 5 bases, J lost 0 bases, and 11 bases lay in between. Germline values: CDR1 MNHNS, CDR2 SASEGT. CDR3 sequence reads: CASSPQWGSGNTIYF. The CDR3 DNA reads as TGTGCCAGCAGTCCACAGTGGGGCTCTGGAAACACCATATATTTT.

This chain connects TRBV5-1 to TRBJ1-2; D is unresolved. Germline V CDR1 and CDR2: SGHRS, YFSETQ. CDR3 length: 14 residues. Trimming cost V 2 bases and J 7 bases, with 15 bases left between them. CDR3 coding DNA: TGCGCCAGCAGCTTAAGGCGGGCCATCGGTGGCTACACCTTC. Amino acids: CASSLRRAIGGYTF.

This clonotype qualifies as medium-sized (0.01 to 0.1%). The chain couples TRBV7-2 to TRBJ1-5; D is unclear. V was trimmed by 1 base and J by 5 bases, leaving 9 bases between them. The germline V gene has CDR1 SGHTA and CDR2 FQGNSA. The CDR3 has 14 residues. The CDR3 nucleotides read TGTGCCAGCAGCTTAGGGTCGGGATATCAGCCCCAGCATTTT. This gives the protein CASSLGSGYQPQHF.

The chain recombines TRBV5-1 with TRBJ1-2; D not certain. The germline CDR1 and CDR2 sequences are SGHRS and YFSETQ. The CDR3 covers 14 residues. V was trimmed by 1 base and J by 7 bases, leaving 14 bases between them. CDR3 nucleotide sequence: TGCGCCAGCAGCTTGTTAGAGTCCGGCGGTGGCTACACCTTC. Translating gives CASSLLESGGGYTF. The variable domain in full, with the rest retrieved from reference TRBV5-1 and TRBJ1-2, is KAGVTQTPRYLIKTRGQQVTLSCSPISGHRSVSWYQQTPGQGLQFLFEYFSETQRNKGNFPGRFSGRQFSNSRSEMNVSTLELGDSALYLCASSLLESGGGYTFGSGTRLTVV.

The V call is TRBV27, the J call TRBJ1-6, with D unresolved. This CDR3 is 13 amino acids long. V lost 0 bases to trimming and J lost 10 bases, with 7 bases between them. Germline CDR1 reads MNHEY; CDR2 reads SMNVEV (reference sequence). The DNA of the CDR3 is TGTGCCAGCAGTTTATCTGGGCGGTCACCCCTCCACTTT. It encodes CASSLSGRSPLHF.

The rearrangement joins TRBV9 to TRBJ2-7; 14 nucleotides align to TRBD2. J lost 2 bases, V lost 2 bases, and 3 bases had no gene match. The CDR3 consists of 16 residues. The germline CDR1 and CDR2 sequences are SGDLS and YYNGEE. The CDR3 region is CASSVGLAGGPYEQYF. The CDR3, as DNA: TGTGCCAGCAGCGTTGGACTAGCGGGGGGACCCTACGAGCAGTACTTC.

The gene calls are TRBV20-1 and TRBJ2-3; possible D gene TRBD1, 6 bases. This CDR3 is 10 amino acids long. Germline loops: CDR1 DFQATT, CDR2 SNEGSKA (reference sequence). Trimming stripped 6 bases from V and 11 bases from J, with 12 bases between. CDR3 sequence reads: CSALDRKQYF. The CDR3, as DNA: TGCAGTGCGTTGGACAGAAAGCAGTATTTT.

This clonotype was seen just once. The chain joins TRBV12-3 or TRBV12-4 to TRBJ2-5, with 7 bases that match TRBD1. With 1 base clipped from V and 4 bases from J, the junction kept 3 bases outside the gene matches. CDR3 length: 14 residues. The CDR3 DNA is TGTGCCAGCAGTTTAGAAAAGGGGGCAGAGACCCAGTACTTC. This codes for CASSLEKGAETQYF.